This T cell receptor (beta chain) was recorded in a study of blood T cell repertoires in COVID-19. Across the whole study: Collection of acute and convalescent COVID-19 samples took place in the United States, Italy and Spain. From T cells, B-cell-depleted T cells, or PBMCs came the material, which was cDNA or gDNA.

The CDR3 covers 15 residues. V dropped 3 bases and J dropped 7 bases, with 16 bases sitting between them. CDR1 LNHDA and CDR2 SQIVND come from the germline V gene (reference sequence). Source study methods: How many nucleated cells were present was estimated from reference gene primer amplification. Using immunoSEQ multiplex PCR, the repertoire was profiled, and TCRdb retains in-frame clones only, with some absent. The D gene and trimming were derived from the DNA, and the V and J assignments and clone size from that table. The table includes tens of thousands of clones, approximately 80% detected once.

This TCR derives from a man at least 80 years old with active or convalescent COVID-19. Input material: peripheral blood. V gene TRBV19 combines with J gene TRBJ1-5; TRBD1 is a possible D gene (6 bases). This chain's CDR3 is CASSMAGGAWQPQHF. CDR3 DNA: TGTGCCAGTAGTATGGCGGGGGGGGCATGGCAGCCCCAGCATTTT.